This T cell receptor (beta chain) was captured by sequencing in a study of T cells of healthy individuals. The CDR3 spans 15 residues. V was cut by 6 bases and J by 4 bases, with 15 bases left in between. Germline V gene data show CDR1 as MDHEN and CDR2 as SYDVKM. In this sample, this clonotype turned up many times. One entry per CDR3 protein, called by TCRdb with MiXCR from the 5' RACE reads. The data hold 60,000 to 80,000 distinct CDR3 sequences, with around 15% observed a single time. This clonotype was obtained from a human donor in good health. This chain links TRBV28 with TRBJ2-2, with D tentatively TRBD1 (6 bases). The CDR3 spells CASSKRIRGTGELFF. The CDR3 DNA sequence: TGTGCCAGCAGCAAAAGGATCAGGGGCACCGGGGAGCTGTTTTTT.